What follows are 23 T cell receptor beta chains derived from one specimen sequenced in a study of blood T cells in healthy people across ages. Primers used in a second PCR of roughly 6 to 11 cycles were a sample-barcoded 5' primer and a J-beta primer mix. TCRdb recomputed calls from the 5' RACE reads with MiXCR, one row per CDR3 protein. The sample lists 1.5 million to 2 million distinct CDR3 sequences; about two fifths were seen once. Sequencing was performed on blood. The receptor set was obtained from a human donor in good health.

Only a few counts were recorded for this clonotype. The CDR3 protein is CATGPGQGENGYTF. CDR3 coding DNA: TGTGCCACCGGACCGGGACAGGGGGAAAATGGCTACACCTTC. The V and J genes are TRBV24-1 and TRBJ1-2, with 11 nucleotides matching TRBD1. The junction had 8 bases not matched to a gene; V was cut back by 9 bases and J by 6 bases. There are 14 residues in the CDR3. Germline V CDR1 and CDR2: KGHDR, SFDVKD.

The chain has TRBV4-3 and TRBJ1-5; 9 bases match TRBD1. Germline V CDR1 and CDR2: LGHNA, YSLEER. The length of the CDR3 is 15 residues. V lost 0 bases to trimming and J lost 4 bases; unmatched junction nucleotides: 1. The DNA of the CDR3 is TGCGCCAGCAGCCAAGAGGACAGGGGAAATCAGCCCCAGCATTTT. This codes for CASSQEDRGNQPQHF.

The chain recombines TRBV3-1 with TRBJ2-1; no firm D call. Trimming removed 1 base at V and 10 bases at J, with 11 bases between. The germline CDR1 and CDR2 sequences are LGHDT and YNNKEL (reference sequence). This CDR3 spans 13 amino acids. The CDR3 bases are TGTGCCAGCAGCCAAGTCCCCCCTCGGGAGCAGTTCTTC. This codes for CASSQVPPREQFF.

The chain uses TRBV20-1 and TRBJ2-4; a possible D gene is TRBD2 (5 bases). Trimming removed 6 bases at V and 3 bases at J, with 18 bases between. CDR1 is DFQATT and CDR2 is SNEGSKA in the germline V gene (reference sequence). This CDR3 has 15 residues. The CDR3 protein is CSAQAAIAGKNIQYF. CDR3 nucleotide sequence: TGCAGTGCCCAAGCAGCGATCGCGGGCAAAAACATTCAGTACTTC.

Here the CDR3 reads CASSQEPIYRVHTF. CDR3 nucleotides: TGCGCCAGCAGCCAAGAGCCCATTTACAGGGTCCACACCTTC. The rearrangement links TRBV4-1 to TRBJ1-2; a possible D gene is TRBD1 (6 bases). The CDR3 consists of 14 residues. V lost 0 bases, J lost 12 bases, and 17 bases lay in between. The germline V gene encodes CDR1 MGHRA and CDR2 YSYEKL.

V gene TRBV5-1 combines with J gene TRBJ1-6, with a weak D call TRBD1 (6 bases). V shed 1 base and J shed 7 bases, with 15 bases lying between them. The CDR3 is 16 amino acids. The germline V gene has CDR1 SGHRS and CDR2 YFSETQ. The CDR3 here is CASSLLGGPDNSPLHF. CDR3 coding DNA: TGCGCCAGCAGCTTGTTGGGGGGGCCAGACAATTCACCCCTCCACTTT.

This clonotype occurred a few times. The chain carries TRBV7-3 and TRBJ2-7; possibly TRBD1 or TRBD2 for D (5 bases each). CDR3 length: 18 residues. Germline V gene data show CDR1 as SGHTA and CDR2 as FQGTGA. V lost 6 bases and J lost 1, with 25 bases in between. Here the CDR3 reads CASSPGTSLAFGSYEQYF. The DNA for the CDR3 is TGTGCCAGCAGTCCTGGGACCTCCCTGGCTTTTGGGTCCTACGAGCAGTACTTC.

This clonotype was detected ten times or more. The junction shows a germline mismatch at one end, possibly a read error. The V gene is TRBV5-1, the J gene TRBJ1-4; D may be TRBD1 (6 bases). This CDR3 spans 13 amino acids. The germline gives CDR1 SGHRS, CDR2 YFSETQ. The CDR3 coding sequence is TGCGCCAGCAGGTTGGACAGCCTTGAAAAACTGTTTTTT. Residues: CASRLDSLEKLFF.

The chain joins TRBV2 to TRBJ2-5; TRBD2 agrees at 7 bases. From germline, CDR1 is SNHLY and CDR2 FYNNEI. Trimming removed 6 bases from V and 1 base from J; junction bases left unmatched: 11. The CDR3 runs 16 residues. CDR3 amino acids: CASRPGLAVFQETQYF. CDR3 nucleotide sequence: TGTGCCAGCAGACCTGGTCTAGCGGTGTTCCAAGAGACCCAGTACTTC.

V usage is TRBV20-1 and J usage is TRBJ1-5, with D possibly being TRBD1 (5 bases). Germline V gene sequence: CDR1 DFQATT, CDR2 SNEGSKA (reference sequence). The CDR3 spans 16 residues. V lost 0 bases, J lost 11 bases, and 23 bases lay in between. The CDR3 protein is CSARDPRGVVQETQHF. The CDR3 DNA follows: TGCAGTGCTAGAGATCCCCGGGGGGTGGTTCAAGAGACCCAGCATTTT.

This chain uses TRBV28 with TRBJ2-1, with D unresolved. Trimming left V 7 bases short and J 9 bases short, with 10 bases between. The CDR3 covers 11 residues. Per the germline V gene, CDR1 is MDHEN and CDR2 is SYDVKM. The CDR3 region is CASTFAPEQFF. CDR3 nucleotide sequence: TGTGCCAGCACTTTCGCGCCTGAGCAGTTCTTC.

The J gene is TRBJ2-3, the V gene TRBV27, with D tentatively TRBD2 (6 bases). V was clipped by 1 base and J by 3 bases, with 11 bases between them. There are 15 residues in the CDR3. The germline CDR1 and CDR2 sequences are MNHEY and SMNVEV (reference sequence). Here the CDR3 DNA reads TGTGCCAGCAGTTTATTACATGGAGGGACAGATACGCAGTATTTT. It translates to CASSLLHGGTDTQYF.

The chain is built from TRBV29-1 and TRBJ2-7, with D tentatively TRBD1 or TRBD2 (5 bases each). V was clipped by 5 bases and J by 0 bases, with 11 bases between them. This CDR3 contains 13 residues. CDR1 is SQVTM, CDR2 ANQGSEA, per germline. In DNA form, the CDR3 reads TGCAGCGTTTCGGGACGGCTCTCCTACGAGCAGTACTTC. Translated, it gives CSVSGRLSYEQYF.

This chain links TRBV7-2 with TRBJ1-2; D is ambiguous. The germline V gene encodes CDR1 SGHTA and CDR2 FQGNSA. V lost 5 bases, J lost 5 bases, and 12 bases lay in between. This CDR3 is 13 amino acids long. This CDR3 is CASSVGPYYGYTF. CDR3 nucleotide sequence: TGTGCCAGCAGCGTCGGACCTTATTATGGCTACACCTTC.

The chain carries TRBV5-6 and TRBJ2-7; D is unresolved. Looked up from germline, CDR1 is SGHDT and CDR2 is YYEEEE. Trimming removed 6 bases at V and 2 bases at J, with 15 bases between. This CDR3 comprises 14 residues. The CDR3 reads CASTRSQRTYEQYF. The CDR3 nucleotides read TGTGCCAGCACCCGCTCCCAGAGAACCTACGAGCAGTACTTC. Using reference TRBV5-6 and TRBJ2-7 for the parts outside the CDR3, the full variable domain is DAGVTQSPTHLIKTRGQQVTLRCSPKSGHDTVSWYQQALGQGPQFIFQYYEEEERQRGNFPDRFSGHQFPNYSSELNVNALLLGDSALYLCASTRSQRTYEQYFGPGTRLTVT.

This clonotype occurred a few times. This rearrangement joins TRBV5-1 to TRBJ2-3; 13 nucleotides match TRBD2. Per germline, CDR1 SGHRS and CDR2 YFSETQ. The trim removed 3 bases at V and 5 bases at J, leaving 3 bases unmatched. The CDR3 covers 15 residues. DNA for the CDR3: TGCGCCAGCAGCTCATGGACTAGCGGGGGAGATACGCAGTATTTT. It is translated as CASSSWTSGGDTQYF.

The chain combines TRBV7-3 with TRBJ2-5; 7 bases align to TRBD2. CDR3 size: 14 residues. The germline V gene encodes CDR1 SGHTA and CDR2 FQGTGA. J was trimmed by 4 bases and V by 5 bases; bases with no gene match: 7. The CDR3 DNA reads as TGTGCCAGCAGCCCCTTCGGGGGGACAGAGACCCAGTACTTC. This sequence encodes CASSPFGGTETQYF. The full variable domain, its missing parts supplied by reference TRBV7-3 and TRBJ2-5, is GAGVSQTPSNKVTEKGKYVELRCDPISGHTALYWYRQSLGQGPEFLIYFQGTGAADDSGLPNDRFFAVRPEGSVSTLKIQRTERGDSAVYLCASSPFGGTETQYFGPGTRLLVL.

The chain joins TRBV28 to TRBJ2-5; 10 nucleotides line up with TRBD1. Germline CDR1 reads MDHEN; CDR2 reads SYDVKM. This CDR3 region has 17 residues. The junction had 10 bases not matched to a gene; V was cut back by 1 base and J by 5 bases. This CDR3 reads CASSLYRDRGGGETQYF. Written as DNA, the CDR3 is TGTGCCAGCAGTTTATATCGGGACAGGGGTGGAGGGGAGACCCAGTACTTC.

The chain joins TRBV18 to TRBJ2-2, with 9 positions matching TRBD1. This CDR3 region has 15 residues. Germline-derived CDR1 and CDR2 are KGHSH and LQKENI. V shed 1 base and J 6 bases; nucleotides not matched to a gene: 3. In DNA, the CDR3 is TGTGCCAGCTCACCACGGGACAGGGCCGCCGGGGAGCTGTTTTTT. Its protein is CASSPRDRAAGELFF.

The rearrangement uses TRBV4-3 and TRBJ2-1; D is ambiguous. V was shortened by 1 base and J by 3 bases, with 19 bases between the two germline ends. The V gene's germline CDR1 is LGHNA and CDR2 YSLEER. The CDR3 has 18 amino acids. The CDR3 spells CASSQADKSEGIYNEQFF. The CDR3 region has the DNA TGCGCCAGCAGCCAAGCTGATAAGTCGGAAGGAATCTACAATGAGCAGTTCTTC.

The chain joins TRBV7-9 to TRBJ2-5; D is undetermined. The V end was cut by 5 bases, the J end by 2 bases, with 12 bases between. The CDR3 sequence is 14 residues long. Germline CDR1 is SEHNR and CDR2 is FQNEAQ (reference sequence). The CDR3 DNA is TGTGCCAGCAGCCCAAATGCAGAACAAGAGACCCAGTACTTC. It encodes CASSPNAEQETQYF.

This clonotype was seen more than once but under ten times. This chain uses TRBV18 with TRBJ1-1, with TRBD1 as a possible D gene (6 bases). V lost 3 bases and J 1 base, leaving 15 bases between the germline ends. Germline V CDR1 and CDR2: KGHSH, LQKENI. The CDR3 extends over 16 amino acids. In DNA form, the CDR3 reads TGTGCCAGCTCACCTAACGCGGCAGGGGCGAACACTGAAGCTTTCTTT. Translating it yields CASSPNAAGANTEAFF.

The chain joins TRBV7-2 to TRBJ1-5; D uncertain. The germline gives CDR1 SGHTA, CDR2 FQGNSA. V lost 3 bases and J lost 0, with 18 bases in between. This CDR3 region has 18 residues. This chain's CDR3 is CASSFQPQQGFSNQPQHF. The CDR3 DNA reads TGTGCCAGCAGCTTTCAACCTCAGCAAGGATTTAGCAATCAGCCCCAGCATTTT.